This T cell receptor (beta chain) was obtained from a study of response to subunit inactivated influenza vaccine. Regarding the study as a whole: The authors offered the suggestion that each seasonal influenza vaccination recruits few new T cells.

TCRdb independently ran MiXCR on the RT-PCR reads; one entry per CDR3 protein. The data hold around 790,000 distinct CDR3 sequences, with around 21% observed a single time. This clonotype showed up just a few times. Its antigen is still unknown. Per germline, CDR1 MNHEY and CDR2 SVGAGI. This CDR3 spans 17 amino acids. V lost 2 bases to trimming and J lost 0 bases, with 14 bases between them. The chain is built from TRBV6-5 and TRBJ2-1, with D unclear. This clonotype was sampled from a man aged 50-59 years who received an inactivated influenza vaccine. The starting material was PBMCs from blood, obtained about 5 days after vaccination. For the CDR3, the DNA is TGTGCCAGCAGTTACCTAGAAGGTTCTGGCTCCTACAATGAGCAGTTCTTC. Its protein is CASSYLEGSGSYNEQFF.